The present TCR beta chain was sequenced within a study of blood T cell repertoires in COVID-19 (dated by TCRdb to 2018 to 2021). Study-wide context: Samples covering the acute and convalescent phases of COVID-19 were provided by collaborators in the United States, Italy and Spain. The repertoires were made available in a free public database intended to serve as a resource for research on the immune response to SARS-CoV-2. The prospective study material was composed of cDNA or gDNA derived from T cells, B-cell-depleted T cells, or PBMCs. The dataset comprised deeply sampled blood TCRbeta repertoires from subjects exposed to, actively infected with, or recovered from COVID-19. Sample metadata almost always included a de-identified subject ID, COVID-19 status, age in years and sex. Samples came from the ongoing ImmuneRACE study (first 160 participants) plus 1,254 subjects from 6 global collaborators. Where HLA class I and class II types were available, the types were taken from metadata supplied by the sample provider, not from assay-based typing. Study-wide conclusions, independent of this receptor: The amount of clinical and demographic metadata varied by source and participant and was provided uncurated.

A remark on this clone: This receptor's antigen is unknown. Per-nucleotide qualities are absent, and no much larger clonotype sits a single base away.

Participants in the prospective study were enrolled through a virtual design, were aged 18 to 89 years, and lived in approximately 25 United States geographic areas. In the prospective study, cohorts were assigned on the basis of participant-reported clinical history obtained from a screening survey and a study questionnaire. In the prospective study, mobile phlebotomists collected whole blood, serum and a nasopharyngeal or oropharyngeal swab from each participant. Prospective study participants could optionally give additional blood draws and questionnaires over an approximately 2-month period. Before DNA extraction, prospective study blood samples were shipped either frozen or at room temperature. Reading from cysteine to valine, the CDR3 counts 19 amino acids. Only the CDR3 portion is preserved as DNA: 57 bases, with reading frame beginning at the first base. The germline V gene sets CDR1 to SGHVS and CDR2 to FQNEAQ. The germline V and J ends show losses of 2 bases and 3 bases respectively, and no gene match explains 14 bases of the junction.

TCRbeta CDR3 regions were amplified from genomic DNA using the immunoSEQ Assay, a bias-controlled multiplex PCR. In the authors' own workflow: Within the assay, amplification of reference gene primers was used to estimate how many nucleated cells each sample contained. To quantify the absolute abundance of each unique TCRbeta CDR3 rearrangement, sequence reads were collapsed and filtered. Productive Simpson clonality was computed per sample as the square root of Simpson's diversity index over productive rearrangements. Imported from immuneACCESS, the table was reduced by TCRdb to in-frame sequences with V and J called. These copies leave out some clones; in studies compared against another copy, an unresolved V gene accounts for under half, and the cause of the remainder is not known. The V and J calls and clone size were taken over from that table, and D and trimming were inferred from the DNA. In this sample the table shows 270,000 or so clones, approximately 88% of which occur a single time. The top ten constitute more than 0.95% of the sample.

This clonotype was sampled from a woman in her 40s with acute COVID-19. Material: PBMCs or T cells enriched from blood (not recorded which). The chain is encoded by TRBV7-8 joined to TRBJ2-7; 12 junctional bases match TRBD2. The CDR3 in this case is CASSLTGLAGFGNFYEQYV. The nucleotides read TGTGCCAGCAGCTTAACCGGACTAGCGGGATTCGGCAACTTCTACGAGCAGTACGTC.